A single sample is the source of the 2 T cell receptor beta chains below, sequenced in a study of blood T cells in healthy people across ages. The authors ran a second PCR of roughly 6 to 12 cycles using a sample-barcoded 5' primer and a J-beta primer mix. TCRdb used MiXCR to reprocess the 5' RACE reads, holding one entry per CDR3 protein. Of about 720,000 distinct CDR3 sequences listed, about a fifth are singletons. The sequenced sample was blood. The receptors stem from a man between 65 and 79 years old in good health.

This clonotype occurred a few times. The genes are TRBV6-1 and TRBJ1-1; no reliable D call. Germline CDR1 reads MNHNS; CDR2 reads SASEGT. The CDR3 sequence is 13 residues long. V lost 6 bases and J lost 0, with 8 bases in between. The CDR3 sequence: CASRHDLNTEAFF. The CDR3 nucleotides read TGTGCCAGCAGACACGATCTGAACACTGAAGCTTTCTTT.

In this sample, this clonotype turned up a few times. V is TRBV11-2 and J is TRBJ2-3, with 10 positions matching TRBD2. Trimming took 1 base from V and 6 from J; bases not matched to a gene: 7. Germline V gene data show CDR1 as SGHAT and CDR2 as FQNNGV. The CDR3 consists of 16 residues. The CDR3 spells CASSLAPSGSMDTQYF. CDR3 DNA: TGTGCCAGCAGCTTAGCCCCTAGCGGGAGTATGGATACGCAGTATTTT.